This T cell receptor (beta chain) was captured by sequencing in a study of CD8+ T cells in alopecia areata. About the study: Each of the treated patients was given oral tofacitinib, 5 to 10 mg twice daily, for moderate-to-severe alopecia areata. Findings and caveats of the study: Affected scalp, especially in alopecia totalis/universalis, had a higher clonality than normal scalp did.

Sequencing templates came from extracted RNA that was reverse transcribed into cDNA. TCRdb keeps only in-frame clones here, not all; method: immunoSEQ multiplex PCR. This table has about 120,000 clones, 53% appearing once. The treatment was: oral pan-JAK inhibitor, 5-10 mg twice daily. Patients with alopecia areata provided lesional scalp punch biopsies as well as peripheral blood. PBMC-derived CD4+ and CD8+ T cells were sorted. Trimming cost V 4 bases and J 0 bases, with 13 bases left between them. The CDR3 runs 16 residues. CDR1 LGHNA and CDR2 YNFKEQ come from the germline V gene. This clone was seen more than once but under ten times. Its antigen is not identified.

The sequence derives from a human donor with alopecia areata. This sample comprised CD4+ T cells sorted from blood, obtained at week 4, from a patient treated with tofacitinib. The chain has TRBV4-2 and TRBJ1-5, with D possibly TRBD1 on 6 matching bases. CDR3 sequence: CASSLGTTYSNQPQHF. The CDR3 coding sequence is TGTGCCAGCAGCCTCGGGACAACCTATAGCAATCAGCCCCAGCATTTT.